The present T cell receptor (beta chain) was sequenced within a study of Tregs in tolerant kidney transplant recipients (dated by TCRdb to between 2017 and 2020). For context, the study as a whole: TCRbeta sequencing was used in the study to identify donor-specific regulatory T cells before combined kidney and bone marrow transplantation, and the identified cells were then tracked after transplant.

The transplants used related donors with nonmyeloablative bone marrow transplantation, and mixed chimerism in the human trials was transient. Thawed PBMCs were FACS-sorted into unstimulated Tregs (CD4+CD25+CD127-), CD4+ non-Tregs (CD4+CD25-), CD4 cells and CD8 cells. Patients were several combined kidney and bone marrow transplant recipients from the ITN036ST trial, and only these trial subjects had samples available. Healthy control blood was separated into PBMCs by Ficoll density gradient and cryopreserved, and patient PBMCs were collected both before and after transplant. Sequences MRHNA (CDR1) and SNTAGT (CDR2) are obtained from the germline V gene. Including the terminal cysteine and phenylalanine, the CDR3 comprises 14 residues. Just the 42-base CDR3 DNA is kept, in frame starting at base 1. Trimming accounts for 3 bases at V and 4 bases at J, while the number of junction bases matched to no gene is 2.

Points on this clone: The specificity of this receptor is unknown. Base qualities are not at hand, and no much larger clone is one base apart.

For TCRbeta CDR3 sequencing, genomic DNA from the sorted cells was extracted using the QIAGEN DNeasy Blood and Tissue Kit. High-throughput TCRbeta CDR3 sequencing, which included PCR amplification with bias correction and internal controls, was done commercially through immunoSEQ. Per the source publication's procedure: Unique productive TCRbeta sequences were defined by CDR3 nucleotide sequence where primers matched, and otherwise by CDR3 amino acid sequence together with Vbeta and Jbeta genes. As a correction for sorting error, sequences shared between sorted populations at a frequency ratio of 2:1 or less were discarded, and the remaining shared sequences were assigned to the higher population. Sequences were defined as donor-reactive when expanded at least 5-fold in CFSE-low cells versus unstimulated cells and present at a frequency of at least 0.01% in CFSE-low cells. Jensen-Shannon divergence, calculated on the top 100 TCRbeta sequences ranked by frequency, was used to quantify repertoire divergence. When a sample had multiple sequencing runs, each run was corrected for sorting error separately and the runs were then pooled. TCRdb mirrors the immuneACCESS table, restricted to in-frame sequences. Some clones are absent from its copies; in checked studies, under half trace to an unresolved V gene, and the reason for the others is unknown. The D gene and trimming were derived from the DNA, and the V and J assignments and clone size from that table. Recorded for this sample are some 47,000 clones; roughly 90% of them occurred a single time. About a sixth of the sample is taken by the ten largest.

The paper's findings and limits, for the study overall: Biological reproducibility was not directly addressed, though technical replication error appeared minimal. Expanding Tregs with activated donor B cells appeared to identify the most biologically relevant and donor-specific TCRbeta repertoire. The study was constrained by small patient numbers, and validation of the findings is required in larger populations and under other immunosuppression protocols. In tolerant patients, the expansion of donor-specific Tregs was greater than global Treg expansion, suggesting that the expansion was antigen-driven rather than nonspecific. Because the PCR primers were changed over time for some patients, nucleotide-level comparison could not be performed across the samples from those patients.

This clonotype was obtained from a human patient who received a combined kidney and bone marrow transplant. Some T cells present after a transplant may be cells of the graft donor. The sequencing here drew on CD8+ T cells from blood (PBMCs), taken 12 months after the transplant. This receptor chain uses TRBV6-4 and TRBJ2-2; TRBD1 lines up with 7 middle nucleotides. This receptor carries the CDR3 CASSEGGGTGELFF. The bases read TGTGCCAGCAGTGAAGGGGGCGGCACCGGGGAGCTGTTTTTT.